The clone carrying this T cell receptor beta chain was detected a few times. Its specificity is not known. As the sequencing template, cDNA was produced by extracting RNA and reverse transcribing it. Here immunoSEQ multiplex PCR was the method, and the copy in TCRdb shows in-frame clones only, minus some. The data show some 180,000 clones, 45% to 70% seen once. This entry is derived from a study of CD8+ T cells in alopecia areata. Study findings and constraints: More clonal than normal scalp was lesional scalp, particularly alopecia totalis/universalis. Scalp sequencing captures resident alphabeta T cells of normal skin too. Patients displayed less clarity in TCR sharing than mice, a finding possibly related to HLA.

Sorted populations comprised CD4+ and CD8+ T cells obtained from PBMCs. The specimen sequenced was CD8+ T cells sorted from blood. The TCR was taken from a human donor in good health.

The CDR3, as DNA: TGTGCCAGCAGCTGGGAGCGGGGTTGGGAGACCCAGTACTTC. Its protein product is CASSWERGWETQYF. The chain has TRBV6-5 and TRBJ2-5; TRBD2 aligns across 7 bases. From germline, CDR1 is MNHEY and CDR2 SVGAGI. V dropped 6 bases and J dropped 5; count of bases not matched to a gene: 9. The CDR3 consists of 14 residues.